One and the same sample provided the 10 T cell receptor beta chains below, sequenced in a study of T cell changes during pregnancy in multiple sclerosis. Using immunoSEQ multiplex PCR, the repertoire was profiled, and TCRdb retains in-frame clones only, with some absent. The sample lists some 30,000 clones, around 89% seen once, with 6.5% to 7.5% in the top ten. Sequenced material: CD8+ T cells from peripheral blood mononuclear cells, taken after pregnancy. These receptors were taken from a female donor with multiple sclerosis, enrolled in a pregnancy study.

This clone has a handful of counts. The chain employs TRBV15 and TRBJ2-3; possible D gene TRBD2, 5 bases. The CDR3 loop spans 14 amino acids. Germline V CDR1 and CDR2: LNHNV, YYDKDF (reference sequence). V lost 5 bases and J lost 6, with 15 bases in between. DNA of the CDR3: TGTGCCACCAGCCAAGAAGAGGAGGCGGATACGCAGTATTTT. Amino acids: CATSQEEEADTQYF.

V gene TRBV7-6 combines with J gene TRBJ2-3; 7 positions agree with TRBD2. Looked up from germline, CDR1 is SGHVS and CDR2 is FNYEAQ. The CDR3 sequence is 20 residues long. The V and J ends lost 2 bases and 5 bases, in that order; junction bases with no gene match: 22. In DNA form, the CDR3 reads TGTGCCAGCAGCTTAAAGGCCCGGGACTACGTGAGGCAGGGCCAAGATACGCAGTATTTT. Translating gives CASSLKARDYVRQGQDTQYF.

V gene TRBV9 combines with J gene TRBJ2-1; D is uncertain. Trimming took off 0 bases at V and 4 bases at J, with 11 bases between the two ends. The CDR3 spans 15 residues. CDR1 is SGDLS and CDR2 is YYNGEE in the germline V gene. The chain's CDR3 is CASSVDGAIYNEQFF. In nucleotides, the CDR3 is TGTGCCAGCAGCGTAGACGGAGCAATATACAATGAGCAGTTCTTC.

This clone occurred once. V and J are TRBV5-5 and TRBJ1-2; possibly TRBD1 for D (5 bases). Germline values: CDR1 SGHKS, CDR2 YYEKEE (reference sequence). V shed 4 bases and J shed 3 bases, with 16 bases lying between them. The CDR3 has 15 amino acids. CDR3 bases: TGTGCCAGCAGCGCCTGGGGGGGGTATGACTATGGCTACACCTTC. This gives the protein CASSAWGGYDYGYTF.

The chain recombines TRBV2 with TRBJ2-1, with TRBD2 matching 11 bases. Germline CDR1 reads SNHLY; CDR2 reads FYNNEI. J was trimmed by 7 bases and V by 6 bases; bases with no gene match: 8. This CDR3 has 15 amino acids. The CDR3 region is CASRPTSGSGNEQFF. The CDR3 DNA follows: TGTGCCAGCAGGCCCACTAGCGGGAGCGGTAATGAGCAGTTCTTC.

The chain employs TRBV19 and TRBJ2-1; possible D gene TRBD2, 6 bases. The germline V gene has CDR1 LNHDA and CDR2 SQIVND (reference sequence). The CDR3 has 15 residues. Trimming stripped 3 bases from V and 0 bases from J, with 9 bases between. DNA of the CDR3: TGTGCCAGTAGTATCGTAGCGGACTCCTACAATGAGCAGTTCTTC. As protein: CASSIVADSYNEQFF. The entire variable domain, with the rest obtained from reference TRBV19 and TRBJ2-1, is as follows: DGGITQSPKYLFRKEGQNVTLSCEQNLNHDAMYWYRQDPGQGLRLIYYSQIVNDFQKGDIAEGYSVSREKKESFPLTVTSAQKNPTAFYLCASSIVADSYNEQFFGPGTRLTVL.

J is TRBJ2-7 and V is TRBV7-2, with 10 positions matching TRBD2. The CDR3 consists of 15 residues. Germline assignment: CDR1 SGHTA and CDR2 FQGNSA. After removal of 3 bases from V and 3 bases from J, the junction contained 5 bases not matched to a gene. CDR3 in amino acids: CASSFGTSAFYEQYF. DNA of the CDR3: TGTGCCAGCAGCTTTGGGACTAGCGCTTTCTACGAGCAGTACTTC.

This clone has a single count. The CDR3 sequence is CASRVTENTEAFF. The CDR3, as DNA: TGTGCCAGCAGGGTCACAGAGAACACTGAAGCTTTCTTT. The chain carries TRBV25-1 and TRBJ1-1; no clear D gene. V lost 6 bases, J lost 1 base, and 9 bases lay in between. This CDR3 is built from 13 residues. Germline CDR1 is MGHDK and CDR2 is SYGVNS.

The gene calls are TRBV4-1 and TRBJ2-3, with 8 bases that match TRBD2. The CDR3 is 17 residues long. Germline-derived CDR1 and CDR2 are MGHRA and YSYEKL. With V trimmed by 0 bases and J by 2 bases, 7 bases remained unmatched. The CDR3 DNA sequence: TGCGCCAGCAGCCAAGACTCGGGAGGGCCCACCACAGATACGCAGTATTTT. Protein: CASSQDSGGPTTDTQYF.

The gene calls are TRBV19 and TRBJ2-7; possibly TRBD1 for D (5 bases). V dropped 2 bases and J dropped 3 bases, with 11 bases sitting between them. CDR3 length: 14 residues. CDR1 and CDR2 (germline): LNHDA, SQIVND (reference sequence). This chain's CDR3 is CASSISGNGYEQYF. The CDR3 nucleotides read TGTGCCAGTAGTATATCAGGGAACGGCTACGAGCAGTACTTC.